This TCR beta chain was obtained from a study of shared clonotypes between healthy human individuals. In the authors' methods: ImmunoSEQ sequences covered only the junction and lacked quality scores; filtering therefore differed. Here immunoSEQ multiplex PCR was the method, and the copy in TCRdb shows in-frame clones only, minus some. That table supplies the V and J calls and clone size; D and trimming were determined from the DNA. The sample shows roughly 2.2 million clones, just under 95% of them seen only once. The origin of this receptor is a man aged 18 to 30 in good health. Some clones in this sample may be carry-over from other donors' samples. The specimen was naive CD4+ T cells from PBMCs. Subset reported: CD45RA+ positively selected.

The CDR3 sequence is CASSLPTASSYEQYF. For the CDR3, the DNA is TGTGCCAGCAGCTTGCCAACAGCCAGCTCCTACGAGCAGTACTTC. The gene calls are TRBV5-4 and TRBJ2-7; no clear D. V dropped 1 base and J dropped 0 bases, with 11 bases sitting between them. The CDR3 has 15 residues. Germline V CDR1 and CDR2: SGHNT, YYREEE (reference sequence).